This TCR beta chain was identified during a study of cytomegalovirus exposure and HLA in healthy donors. Generated by immunoSEQ multiplex PCR, the TCRdb table keeps only in-frame clones and is missing some. The data hold some 130,000 clones, with approximately 87% observed a single time. Germline trimming cut 3 bases from V and 3 bases from J; bases unmatched to any gene: 6. CDR3 length: 16 amino acids. Germline CDR1 MNHEY, CDR2 SMNVEV (reference sequence). The chain combines TRBV27 with TRBJ2-7; 12 nucleotides line up with TRBD2. The sequencing sample was made of PBMCs. The TCR sequence derives from a man between 18 and 35 years old in good health and CMV-seronegative. The DNA of the CDR3 is TGTGCCAGCAGTTTCTCTAGCGGGGGGGCCGTCTACGAGCAGTACTTC. This translates into CASSFSSGGAVYEQYF.